These 26 T cell receptor beta chains were all obtained from the same sample, sequenced in a study of radiation and T cells in renal cell carcinoma. Documented time point: blood 4 weeks post-SBRT, at nephrectomy. Treatment given: 15 Gy SBRT to primary tumor, nephrectomy 4 weeks later. Produced via immunoSEQ multiplex PCR; TCRdb's table is partial and in-frame only. The data show about 64,000 clones, 70% to 80% seen once. The material was blood, obtained from a patient whose treatment included radiotherapy and nephrectomy. Every receptor here comes from a man in his sixties with renal cell carcinoma.

This chain uses TRBV14 with TRBJ2-3; D is uncertain. The V end was cut by 5 bases, the J end by 6 bases, with 6 bases between. CDR1 SGHDN and CDR2 FVKESK come from the germline V gene. This CDR3 region has 11 residues. The CDR3 loop reads CASSIIDTQYF. For the CDR3, the DNA is TGTGCCAGCAGCATCATCGATACGCAGTATTTT.

The chain couples TRBV29-1 to TRBJ1-3; D unresolved. V lost 4 bases to trimming and J lost 6 bases, with 13 bases between them. CDR1 is SQVTM, CDR2 ANQGSEA, per germline. The CDR3 consists of 13 residues. This chain's CDR3 is CSVVSPAVNTIYF. CDR3 DNA: TGCAGCGTTGTGTCTCCTGCGGTAAACACCATATATTTT. Full variable domain (missing parts from reference TRBV29-1 and TRBJ1-3): SAVISQKPSRDICQRGTSLTIQCQVDSQVTMMFWYRQQPGQSLTLIATANQGSEATYESGFVIDKFPISRPNLTFSTLTVSNMSPEDSSIYLCSVVSPAVNTIYFGEGSWLTVV.

This clone was observed a few times. The V and J genes are TRBV7-9 and TRBJ1-3; 8 nucleotides match TRBD1. V gave up 2 bases and J gave up 1 base; unmatched junction bases: 10. The CDR3 is made up of 18 amino acids. Germline CDR1 SEHNR, CDR2 FQNEAQ (reference sequence). The CDR3 DNA reads as TGTGCCAGCAGCTTACAGGGGGCGACCCCGAAATCTGGAAACACCATATATTTT. Protein sequence: CASSLQGATPKSGNTIYF.

The V call is TRBV2, the J call TRBJ2-1; TRBD2 matches at 8 bases. Trimming removed 6 bases from V and 7 bases from J; junction bases left unmatched: 14. From germline, CDR1 is SNHLY and CDR2 FYNNEI. The CDR3 loop spans 16 amino acids. The CDR3 reads CASREIPGLDGNEQFF. The CDR3 DNA reads TGTGCCAGCAGGGAAATTCCGGGACTAGATGGGAATGAGCAGTTCTTC.

V is TRBV10-2 and J is TRBJ2-5; 8 nucleotides align to TRBD2. Germline trimming cut 6 bases from V and 4 bases from J; bases unmatched to any gene: 10. The CDR3 length is 15 residues. The germline CDR1 and CDR2 sequences are WSHSY and SAAADI. CDR3 sequence reads: CASREGRLALETQYF. CDR3 nucleotides: TGCGCCAGCAGAGAGGGGAGACTAGCGTTAGAGACCCAGTACTTC.

The J gene is TRBJ2-2, the V gene TRBV7-6; D remains ambiguous. Germline values: CDR1 SGHVS, CDR2 FNYEAQ. V was shortened by 5 bases and J by 5 bases, with 6 bases between the two germline ends. CDR3 size: 12 residues. The CDR3 region has the DNA TGTGCCAGCAGCCTAGTGACCGGGGAGCTGTTTTTT. It yields the protein CASSLVTGELFF.

This chain joins TRBV11-2 and TRBJ2-7, with D maybe TRBD2 (5 bases). With 4 bases removed from V and 2 bases from J, the gap between germline ends came to 12 bases. The CDR3 contains 14 residues. CDR1 is SGHAT, CDR2 FQNNGV, per germline. The CDR3 protein is CASSSSGITYEQYV. CDR3 DNA sequence: TGTGCCAGCAGCTCCTCGGGGATCACCTACGAGCAGTACGTC.

The chain carries TRBV4-3 and TRBJ2-7; D is undetermined. Germline CDR1 reads LGHNA; CDR2 reads YSLEER. V was pared by 4 bases and J by 9 bases, with 16 bases between. The CDR3 extends over 13 amino acids. The CDR3 region has the DNA TGCGCCAGCAGCCCCTCCCGCCTCTCCGCGCAGTACTTC. Its translation is CASSPSRLSAQYF.

This chain connects TRBV12-5 to TRBJ1-2, with D tentatively TRBD1 (6 bases). Germline V lookup: CDR1 LGHNT, CDR2 FRNRAP. This CDR3 has 14 residues. With 5 bases removed from V and 8 bases from J, the gap between germline ends came to 18 bases. The CDR3 DNA sequence: TGTGCTAGTGGTGCTGTTGAGGGGGATCAAGGCTACACCTTC. This translates into CASGAVEGDQGYTF.

The chain couples TRBV9 to TRBJ1-5, with D uncertain. Germline loops: CDR1 SGDLS, CDR2 YYNGEE. The CDR3 contains 15 residues. V was clipped by 0 bases and J by 0 bases, with 7 bases between them. CDR3 in DNA: TGTGCCAGCAGCGTAGGAAGGGATAGCAATCAGCCCCAGCATTTT. Translating gives CASSVGRDSNQPQHF.

This clone has at least ten counts. The CDR3 nucleotides read TGTGCCTGGAGTGGGACCCGGGAGAACTATGGCTACACCTTC. It encodes CAWSGTRENYGYTF. V gene TRBV30 combines with J gene TRBJ1-2; D is unresolved. The germline V and J ends were trimmed by 1 base and 2 bases, with 11 bases remaining between them. Germline V gives CDR1 GTSNPN, CDR2 SVGIG (reference sequence). This CDR3 is 14 amino acids long.

The rearrangement uses TRBV18 and TRBJ1-5; 7 bases are a match to TRBD1. After removal of 3 bases from V and 1 base from J, the junction contained 9 bases not matched to a gene. Germline V lookup: CDR1 KGHSH, CDR2 LQKENI. CDR3 length: 17 residues. DNA of the CDR3: TGTGCCAGCTCACCGGCTACAGGGGCTTCGAGCAATCAGCCCCAGCATTTT. This sequence encodes CASSPATGASSNQPQHF.

V usage is TRBV6-5 and J usage is TRBJ2-2; D gene unclear. Germline V gene lookup returns CDR1 MNHEY and CDR2 SVGAGI. The CDR3 extends over 13 amino acids. Trimming took 6 bases from V and 3 from J, leaving 8 bases between them. CDR3 nucleotide sequence: TGTGCCAGCAGGCCAGGAGACACCGGGGAGCTGTTTTTT. Translation: CASRPGDTGELFF.

J is TRBJ2-2 and V is TRBV2; D gene ambiguous. This CDR3 spans 13 amino acids. Germline V gene data show CDR1 as SNHLY and CDR2 as FYNNEI. V lost 3 bases and J 4 bases, leaving 6 bases between the germline ends. DNA of the CDR3: TGTGCCAGCAGTGATTTCGTCACCGGGGAGCTGTTTTTT. Encoded protein: CASSDFVTGELFF.

This clone was seen only once. This sequence joins TRBV7-2 and TRBJ1-6; 7 nucleotides line up with TRBD1. J gave up 14 bases and V 6 bases, and 16 bases lay outside the gene matches. The germline V gene has CDR1 SGHTA and CDR2 FQGNSA. The CDR3 loop spans 15 amino acids. The CDR3 region has the DNA TGTGCCAGCAGTGGGGTCGGGCAGGGGGGTCGGGCCCTCCACTTT. It codes for CASSGVGQGGRALHF.

This clone turned up a few times. This chain connects TRBV10-3 to TRBJ1-1; D ambiguous. CDR3 length equals 15 residues. V shed 7 bases and J shed 3 bases, with 18 bases lying between them. Germline CDR1 ENHRY, CDR2 SYGVKD. CDR3 amino acids: CAITNQAQLDTEAFF. The CDR3 DNA is TGTGCCATCACCAATCAGGCCCAACTGGACACTGAAGCTTTCTTT.

The chain joins TRBV6-6 to TRBJ2-2; D ambiguous. V was cut by 7 bases and J by 4 bases, with 13 bases left in between. CDR3 length: 14 amino acids. Germline V gene lookup returns CDR1 MNHNY and CDR2 SVGAGI (reference sequence). The CDR3 DNA follows: TGTGCCAGCAACAGCCCCTCGGGCACCGGGGAGCTGTTTTTT. Translation gives CASNSPSGTGELFF.

The chain employs TRBV2 and TRBJ2-3; 9 bases match TRBD2. V was pared by 7 bases and J by 6 bases, with 8 bases of the junction left unmatched. Germline CDR1 and CDR2: SNHLY and FYNNEI. The CDR3 has 14 residues. The CDR3 loop is CASIVAGEGDTQYF. The DNA of the CDR3 is TGTGCCAGCATTGTAGCGGGAGAAGGGGATACGCAGTATTTT.

In this sample, this clone turned up a few times. V and J are TRBV4-3 and TRBJ2-1, with TRBD2 matching 7 bases. J lost 8 bases, V lost 0 bases, and 10 bases had no gene match. The germline V gene encodes CDR1 LGHNA and CDR2 YSLEER. The CDR3 spans 16 residues. The CDR3 spells CASSQEGSGGWDEQFF. Here the CDR3 DNA reads TGCGCCAGCAGCCAAGAAGGGTCCGGGGGGTGGGATGAGCAGTTCTTC.

The chain combines TRBV9 with TRBJ2-1; D is uncertain. The CDR3 has 12 amino acids. Trimming took 3 bases from V and 6 from J, leaving 7 bases between them. CDR1 is SGDLS, CDR2 YYNGEE, per germline. CDR3 in amino acids: CASSATFNEQFF. CDR3 DNA sequence: TGTGCCAGCAGCGCGACTTTCAATGAGCAGTTCTTC.

This clone was seen more than once but under ten times. Here the CDR3 reads CASIDSFQETQYF. CDR3 in DNA: TGTGCCAGTATTGACAGCTTCCAAGAGACCCAGTACTTC. V usage is TRBV19 and J usage is TRBJ2-5, with D perhaps matching TRBD1 (5 bases). V was clipped by 7 bases and J by 1 base, with 10 bases between them. This CDR3 contains 13 residues. Per germline, CDR1 LNHDA and CDR2 SQIVND (reference sequence).

The chain couples TRBV5-1 to TRBJ1-2; D remains unclear. The length of the CDR3 is 15 residues. Germline CDR1 reads SGHRS; CDR2 reads YFSETQ. Deletions cut 0 bases from V and 4 bases from J, with 13 bases between. CDR3 in amino acids: CASSLDGLGIYGYTF. CDR3 in DNA: TGCGCCAGCAGCTTGGACGGCCTCGGGATCTATGGCTACACCTTC.

The sample holds a few counts of this clone. This rearrangement joins TRBV4-1 to TRBJ1-5; D remains ambiguous. Germline CDR1 MGHRA, CDR2 YSYEKL. The V and J ends lost 0 bases and 5 bases respectively, with 11 bases between them. The length of the CDR3 is 15 residues. CDR3 protein: CASSQEQGLYQPQHF. The CDR3 nucleotides are TGCGCCAGCAGCCAAGAACAAGGGCTCTATCAGCCCCAGCATTTT.

The chain couples TRBV4-3 to TRBJ2-2; tentative D call: TRBD1 (5 bases). The germline CDR1 and CDR2 sequences are LGHNA and YSLEER. This CDR3 region has 18 residues. V dropped 1 base and J dropped 0 bases, with 15 bases sitting between them. CDR3 protein: CASSQVVRVAANTGELFF. The CDR3 DNA reads TGCGCCAGCAGCCAAGTGGTCAGGGTTGCCGCGAACACCGGGGAGCTGTTTTTT.

V is TRBV6-6 and J is TRBJ1-6, with TRBD1 matching over 7 bases. Per the germline V gene, CDR1 is MNHNY and CDR2 is SVGAGI (reference sequence). CDR3 length equals 14 residues. V lost 8 bases, J lost 9 bases, and 10 bases stayed unmatched. The CDR3 bases are TGTGCCAGCCGCTCTGGGACAGTGGGTTCACCCCTCCACTTT. This encodes CASRSGTVGSPLHF.

The chain is built from TRBV5-1 and TRBJ1-3, with a possible D match to TRBD1 (5 bases). The CDR3 loop spans 16 amino acids. The ends were cut back, 0 bases at V and 2 bases at J, with 12 bases in the middle. CDR1 and CDR2 from the germline V gene are SGHRS and YFSETQ. The CDR3 sequence is CASSLELAGTGNTIYF. The CDR3 DNA follows: TGCGCCAGCAGCTTGGAATTGGCAGGGACTGGAAACACCATATATTTT. Looking up the rest from reference TRBV5-1 and TRBJ1-3 gives the full variable domain: KAGVTQTPRYLIKTRGQQVTLSCSPISGHRSVSWYQQTPGQGLQFLFEYFSETQRNKGNFPGRFSGRQFSNSRSEMNVSTLELGDSALYLCASSLELAGTGNTIYFGEGSWLTVV.